This T cell receptor beta chain was observed in a study of lymphopenia after photon versus proton radiotherapy (dated by TCRdb to about 2019). For the wider study: The study compared the immunological effects of photon versus proton radiation therapy in patients with gastrointestinal tumors who developed high-grade lymphopenia. The roughly 18 patients in the cohort had gastrointestinal tumors, were treated with either photon or proton therapy, and subsequently developed lymphopenia. The goal of the study was to characterize the differences between the two radiation modalities in how they affect the immune system.

The library was generated by the immunoSEQ multiplex PCR assay. T cell repertoires were profiled by deep sequencing of rearranged TCR beta loci, alongside multiparametric flow cytometry. The table was pulled from immuneACCESS by TCRdb, which kept in-frame rearrangements only. Such tables lose some clones; where checked, under half of the loss comes from unresolved V genes, and the rest has no known cause. Here the sample has more than 15,000 clones; about 93% occur a single time. The ten largest make up roughly 6.1% of the sample. Turning to this clone: Its binding antigen is unknown. Within one base of it there is no much larger clone, and no base qualities were kept.

Paper-wide results and their limitations: After the lymphocyte count nadir, repertoires from photon-treated patients showed oligoclonal expansion, particularly of CD8+ Temra cells, and this expansion drove the decline in diversity. The authors looked at the survival association only in patients who died, and they framed better survival with proton therapy as a possibility rather than a demonstrated result. During treatment, patients who received photon therapy lost naive T cells and TCR diversity and gained effector/memory populations, whereas patients who received proton therapy remained relatively stable. Among patients across the cohort who died, overall survival time showed an inverse correlation with a larger post-nadir drop in TCR diversity.

Counted from cysteine to phenylalanine, this CDR3 has 15 amino acids. Solely the CDR3 DNA is kept, with 45 bases framed from the first base. CDR1 and CDR2 (SGHAT, FQNNGV) derive from the germline V gene. V is clipped by 0 bases and J by 2 bases, and the sequence between their germline boundaries is 8 bases long. This TCR was sampled from a man in his 60s with pancreatic cancer. The source was peripheral blood, collected from a patient treated with photon-based radiotherapy. The rearrangement joined TRBV11-2 to TRBJ2-1; the D segment could be TRBD2, given 5 matching bases. The encoded CDR3 is CASSLDTGAYNEQFF. The bases are TGTGCCAGCAGCTTAGATACCGGGGCCTACAATGAGCAGTTCTTC.